A single sample gave rise to the 2 T cell receptor beta chains below, sequenced in a study of radiation and T cells in renal cell carcinoma. Time point meaning: blood 2 weeks post-SBRT. The treatment here: 15 Gy SBRT to primary tumor, nephrectomy 4 weeks later. The assay was immunoSEQ multiplex PCR, and TCRdb's table has in-frame clones only and misses some. The table shows some 130,000 clones, with approximately 90% occurring only once. The specimen comprised blood, sampled from a patient whose treatment included radiotherapy and nephrectomy. All receptors come from an older woman with renal cell carcinoma.

J is TRBJ2-7 and V is TRBV30; D remains unclear. This CDR3 spans 14 amino acids. CDR1 GTSNPN and CDR2 SVGIG come from the germline V gene (reference sequence). The V and J ends lost 1 base and 2 bases respectively, with 12 bases between them. The DNA for the CDR3 is TGTGCCTGGAGTGCTACTTCAATCACCTACGAGCAGTACTTC. Protein sequence: CAWSATSITYEQYF.

The rearrangement uses TRBV2 and TRBJ1-4, with a weak D call TRBD1 (6 bases). Germline V gene lookup returns CDR1 SNHLY and CDR2 FYNNEI. The CDR3 runs to 16 residues. Between the trimmed V and J ends, which lost 5 bases and 0 bases, there was a span of 13 bases. CDR3 sequence: CASSLDRPATNEKLFF. The CDR3, as DNA: TGTGCCAGCAGTCTTGACAGGCCCGCAACTAATGAAAAACTGTTTTTT.